This entry describes one TCR beta chain. The primer mix had 60 Vbeta and 13 Jbeta primers. Sequencing was performed with immunoSEQ multiplex PCR; in TCRdb, only in-frame clones are kept and a portion is missing. This table holds over 150,000 clones, roughly four fifths found once. This record comes from a study of cytomegalovirus exposure and HLA in healthy donors. The CDR3 runs 15 residues. V shed 1 base and J shed 8 bases, with 14 bases lying between them. Germline-derived CDR1 and CDR2 are MGHRA and YSYEKL. This rearrangement joins TRBV4-1 to TRBJ1-4; D is undetermined. This clonotype originated in a man in his fifties in good health and CMV-seronegative. The sequenced material came from PBMCs. CDR3 protein: CASSQGLGQVEKLFF. The CDR3 nucleotides are TGCGCCAGCAGCCAAGGTCTCGGTCAGGTGGAAAAACTGTTTTTT.